The rows below give T cell receptor beta chains drawn from one sample of a study of blood T cell repertoires in COVID-19. Libraries were prepared by immunoSEQ multiplex PCR; TCRdb keeps only in-frame clonotypes and omits some of them. The sample lists about 55,000 clones, 73% seen once, with approximately 13% in the top ten. Sequencing was carried out using peripheral blood. These TCRs come from a woman aged 65 to 85 with acute or convalescent COVID-19. The CDR3 runs from the conserved cysteine through the conserved F or W. A D gene is named only where the DNA matches it firmly. The size entry is marked missing in some rows and otherwise reads once, few, many or a size class.

TRBV12-5	TRBJ1-3	.	.	TGTGCTAGTGGTTTGAGATCGGGACCGGGCAGGGGCCTTGGAAACACCATATATTTT	CASGLRSGPGRGLGNTIYF
TRBV7-6	TRBJ1-3	.	.	TGTGCCAGCGGGGGCGACAGCATCTCTGGAAACACCATATATTTT	CASGGDSISGNTIYF
TRBV19	TRBJ2-5	TRBD1	.	TGTGCCAGTAGTCCAGGGCGGGGACAGGGCAGAGAGACCCAGTACTTC	CASSPGRGQGRETQYF
TRBV4-1	TRBJ2-1	.	once	TGCGCCAGCAGCCAAGATACTGCGAGCTCCTACAATGAGCAGTTCTTC	CASSQDTASSYNEQFF
TRBV5-1	TRBJ2-3	TRBD2	few	TGCGCCAGCAGCCCCGTGGGGAGGGAAGGAGATACGCAGTATTTT	CASSPVGREGDTQYF
TRBV6-1	TRBJ2-1	.	.	TGTGCCAGCAGTGCAGGGGGGTACAATGAGCAGTTCTTC	CASSAGGYNEQFF
TRBV4-1	TRBJ1-2	.	.	TGCGCCAGCAGCCAAAAGGGGGTGGGTCGTGCCTTATATGGCTACACCTTC	CASSQKGVGRALYGYTF
TRBV30	TRBJ1-3	TRBD1	.	TGTGCCCTCGCCACCGGGACAGGGGGTTTAGGAAACACCATATATTTT	CALATGTGGLGNTIYF
TRBV24-1	TRBJ2-6	TRBD1	.	TGTGCCACCAGTGACCTGGACAGGGGGTCTGGGGCCAACGTCCTGACTTTC	CATSDLDRGSGANVLTF
TRBV7-3	TRBJ1-1	.	.	TGTGCCAGCGCGCGAAGAGGGAGGAACACTGAAGCTTTCTTT	CASARRGRNTEAFF
TRBV5-6	TRBJ1-5	TRBD1	.	TGTGCCAGCAGCTACTCAGGGGGTCAGCCCCAGCATTTT	CASSYSGGQPQHF
TRBV3-1/TRBV3-2	TRBJ1-6	.	once	TGTGCCAGCAGCCAAGTGACAGTAGCTAATTCACCCCTCCACTTT	CASSQVTVANSPLHF
TRBV7-2	TRBJ1-2	.	few	TGTGCCAGCAGCTTAGGCAGGAACTATGGCTACACCTTC	CASSLGRNYGYTF
TRBV19	TRBJ1-6	TRBD1	.	TGTGCCAGTAGTAGGACCGGGACAGGCGGATCCTCCTATAATTCACCCCTCCACTTT	CASSRTGTGGSSYNSPLHF
TRBV7-3	TRBJ2-3	TRBD2	.	TGTGCCAGCAGCTCCACTAGCGGGGGGGGTGCAGATACGCAGTATTTT	CASSSTSGGGADTQYF
TRBV29-1	TRBJ1-1	.	.	TGCAGCGTTGTGGACGCGGGCACTGAAGCTTTCTTT	CSVVDAGTEAFF
TRBV20-1	TRBJ2-2	.	.	TGCAGTGCTAGTCTCGGGGGGAACACCGGGGAGCTGTTTTTT	CSASLGGNTGELFF
TRBV23-1	TRBJ2-7	.	.	TGCGCCAGCAGTCAGCGGACAGAAGGATTTCCTAACGAGCAGTACTTC	CASSQRTEGFPNEQYF
TRBV19	TRBJ1-1	.	few	TGTGCCAGTAGTATAGAAACGGACAGGAACACTGAAGCTTTCTTT	CASSIETDRNTEAFF
TRBV5-4	TRBJ2-2	TRBD2	once	TGTGCCAGCAGCTTGGAAGGACTAGCGGGGGTCAGTGGGGAGCTGTTTTTT	CASSLEGLAGVSGELFF
TRBV7-9	TRBJ1-5	.	.	TGTGCCAGCAGCTTGGCCCCTTATCCGCCCCAGCATTTT	CASSLAPYPPQHF
TRBV11-2	TRBJ1-1	TRBD1	.	TGTGCCAGCAGCCCCGGACAGGGAACGAACACTGAAGCTTTCTTT	CASSPGQGTNTEAFF
TRBV19	TRBJ1-2	.	.	TGTGCCAGTAGTGACCCCCTTAGAGTCGGGGGTTACTATGGCTACACCTTC	CASSDPLRVGGYYGYTF
TRBV10-2	TRBJ2-3	TRBD1	.	TGCGCCAGCAGTCGGACAGGGAACACAGATACGCAGTATTTT	CASSRTGNTDTQYF
TRBV5-4	TRBJ1-3	TRBD1	once	TGTGCCAGCAGCTTCTACAGGGGGAGTTCTGGAAACACCATATATTTT	CASSFYRGSSGNTIYF
TRBV3-1/TRBV3-2	TRBJ2-1	.	.	TGTGCCAGCAGCCACTCCTCAGCGGGCCTTGGAAATGAGCAGTTCTTC	CASSHSSAGLGNEQFF
TRBV29-1	TRBJ1-6	.	once	TGCAGCGTCGCGTTGGGGCAGACAAATTCACCCCTCCACTTT	CSVALGQTNSPLHF
TRBV30	TRBJ1-1	.	.	TGTGCCTGGAGTGTAAAGCGAGGCAGCATGAACACTGAAGCTTTCTTT	CAWSVKRGSMNTEAFF
TRBV7-6	TRBJ1-4	.	.	TGTGCCAGCAGCTCTACAGGGACGTCGAATGAAAAACTGTTTTTT	CASSSTGTSNEKLFF
TRBV7-3	TRBJ1-6	.	.	TGTGCCAGCAGCTCCGACGAGGGATCCTCCTATAATTCACCCCTCCACTTT	CASSSDEGSSYNSPLHF
TRBV5-1	TRBJ1-4	.	.	TGCGCCAGCAGCTTCGCCGGGGAAAAACTGTTTTTT	CASSFAGEKLFF
TRBV7-3	TRBJ1-2	TRBD1	.	TGTGCCAGCAGCCCATCTCGAGCACAGGGGAGGTATGGCTACACCTTC	CASSPSRAQGRYGYTF
TRBV18	TRBJ1-3	TRBD1	once	TGTGCCAGCTCACCCTATGACAGGGGTTACGGAAACACCATATATTTT	CASSPYDRGYGNTIYF
TRBV7-2	TRBJ1-2	TRBD1	.	TGTGCCAGCAGCTTCTCCGGGACAGGCACCTATGGCTACACCTTC	CASSFSGTGTYGYTF
TRBV7-8	TRBJ1-2	TRBD1	.	TGTGCCAGCAGCCGGGGGACAGGGGAAAATGGCTACACCTTC	CASSRGTGENGYTF
TRBV7-2	TRBJ1-6	.	.	TGTGCCAGCAGCTTAGCCTTGGCCCCCAATTCACCCCTCCACTTT	CASSLALAPNSPLHF
TRBV10-3	TRBJ1-4	TRBD1	.	TGTGCCATCAGTGAGGACAGGGGAAAACTGTTTTTT	CAISEDRGKLFF
TRBV5-1	TRBJ1-2	TRBD1	.	TGCGCCAGCAGGTCACCGGGACAGGGTTCATACTATGGCTACACCTTC	CASRSPGQGSYYGYTF
TRBV12-3/TRBV12-4	TRBJ1-2	.	.	TGTGCCAGCAGTTTCGGGGGTAAGGCTGGCTACACCTTC	CASSFGGKAGYTF
TRBV2	TRBJ1-5	.	few	TGTGCCAGCAGTCTTTATGCGGCTCAGCCCCAGCATTTT	CASSLYAAQPQHF
TRBV7-9	TRBJ2-3	.	few	TGTGCCAGCGAGAGGGCAGATACGCAGTATTTT	CASERADTQYF
TRBV3-1/TRBV3-2	TRBJ2-1	TRBD2	once	TGTGCCAGCAGCCAACAGCCGGGGGGGCGGTTAGTCGAGCAGTTCTTC	CASSQQPGGRLVEQFF
TRBV5-4	TRBJ1-2	.	once	TGTGCCAGCAGAACGGGGGGCGTGGGGGCGTCAAACTATGGCTACACCTTC	CASRTGGVGASNYGYTF
TRBV7-6	TRBJ2-5	TRBD1	.	TGTGCCAGCAGCTCTAGGACAGGGAAACCCCAAGAGACCCAGTACTTC	CASSSRTGKPQETQYF
TRBV7-3	TRBJ2-7	.	.	TGTGCCAGCAGCTTAAATCCGGGGGAGACCTACGAGCAGTACTTC	CASSLNPGETYEQYF
TRBV5-1	TRBJ2-5	.	.	TGCGCCAGCAGCTTCTACTCTCAAGAGACCCAGTACTTC	CASSFYSQETQYF
TRBV6-6	TRBJ1-3	.	few	TGTGCCAGCACTCAGGACAGCGCGGGAAACACCATATATTTT	CASTQDSAGNTIYF
TRBV5-6	TRBJ2-5	.	once	TGTGCCAGCAGCTCGTACGAACCTCAGGGGCGGGAGACCCAGTACTTC	CASSSYEPQGRETQYF